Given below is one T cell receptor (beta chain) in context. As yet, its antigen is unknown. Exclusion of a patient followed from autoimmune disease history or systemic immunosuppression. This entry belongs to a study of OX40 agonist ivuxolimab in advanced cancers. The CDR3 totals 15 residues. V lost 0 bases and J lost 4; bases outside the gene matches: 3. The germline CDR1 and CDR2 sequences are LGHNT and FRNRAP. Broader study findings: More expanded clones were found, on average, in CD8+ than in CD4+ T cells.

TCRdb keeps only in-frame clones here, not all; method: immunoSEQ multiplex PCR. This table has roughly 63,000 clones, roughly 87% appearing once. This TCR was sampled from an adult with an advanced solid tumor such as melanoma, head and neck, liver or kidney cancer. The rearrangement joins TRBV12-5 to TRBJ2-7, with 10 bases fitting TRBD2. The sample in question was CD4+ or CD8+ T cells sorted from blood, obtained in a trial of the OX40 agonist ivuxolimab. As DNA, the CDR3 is TGTGCTAGTGGTTTGGTACAGCGGGAGGGTTACGAGCAGTACGTC. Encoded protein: CASGLVQREGYEQYV.